At least ten counts were recorded for the clone carrying this T cell receptor beta chain. This CDR3 region has 14 residues. Unmatched junction bases numbered 6, after V lost 5 bases and J lost 4 bases. Germline assignment: CDR1 KGHSH and CDR2 LQKENI. The data originate from a study of T cells in Graves' hyperthyroidism and ophthalmopathy. The wider study: Blood was drawn when the patient was first diagnosed and still untreated.

Amplification of TCR beta CDR3 regions was performed using RNA transcripts as template. During a first-round RT-PCR of the TCR CDR3, the HTBI primer set was used. TCRdb recomputed calls from the multiplex PCR reads with MiXCR, one row per CDR3 protein. The data show 360,000 or so distinct CDR3 sequences, roughly 20% seen once. Active moderate-to-severe ophthalmopathy, Clinical Activity Score at least 3, NOSPECS at least 4, under 3 months' duration. Reasons for excluding patients were uncontrolled infection, other autoimmune disease, pregnancy or lactation. The rearrangement links TRBV18 to TRBJ1-1; 8 bases agree with TRBD1. The origin of this receptor is a woman aged 40 to 55 with Graves' ophthalmopathy. Material: blood. This CDR3 reads CASSTSDRATEAFF. CDR3 nucleotide sequence: TGTGCCAGCTCAACCTCGGACAGGGCCACTGAAGCTTTCTTT.